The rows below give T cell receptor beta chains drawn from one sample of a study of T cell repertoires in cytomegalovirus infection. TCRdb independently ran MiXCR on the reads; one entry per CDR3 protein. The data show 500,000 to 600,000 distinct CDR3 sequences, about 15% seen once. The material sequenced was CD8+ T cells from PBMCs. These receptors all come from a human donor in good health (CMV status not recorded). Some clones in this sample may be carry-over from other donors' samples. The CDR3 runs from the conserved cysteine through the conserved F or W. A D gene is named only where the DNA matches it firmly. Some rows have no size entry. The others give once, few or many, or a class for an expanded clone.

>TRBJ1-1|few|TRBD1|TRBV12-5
CASGLTIFRDRATEAFF
TGTGCTAGTGGTTTGACCATCTTCCGGGACAGGGCCACTGAAGCTTTCTTT
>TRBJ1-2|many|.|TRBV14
CASSQEDNPPANYGYTF
TGTGCCAGCAGCCAAGAAGACAACCCGCCAGCTAACTATGGCTACACCTTC
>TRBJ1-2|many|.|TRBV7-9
CASSLGTQASFYGYTF
TGTGCCAGCAGCTTAGGTACCCAGGCGTCCTTCTATGGCTACACCTTC
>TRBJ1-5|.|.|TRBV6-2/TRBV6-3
CASDEDDVNQPQHF
TGTGCCAGCGATGAGGACGACGTAAATCAGCCCCAGCATTTT
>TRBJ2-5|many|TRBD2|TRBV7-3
CASSPPGLEQETQYF
TGTGCCAGCAGCCCTCCGGGACTAGAGCAAGAGACCCAGTACTTC
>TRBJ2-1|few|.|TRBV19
CASSMGSYNEQFF
TGTGCCAGTAGTATGGGCTCCTACAATGAGCAGTTCTTC
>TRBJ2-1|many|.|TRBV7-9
CASSLYSGQSSYNEQFF
TGTGCCAGCAGCTTATACTCCGGACAGTCCTCCTACAATGAGCAGTTCTTC
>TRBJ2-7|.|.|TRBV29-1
CSVEDSQGSYEQYF
TGCAGCGTTGAAGATAGTCAGGGCTCCTACGAGCAGTACTTC
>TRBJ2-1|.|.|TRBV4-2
CASSPPVGGVGNEQFF
TGTGCCAGCAGCCCTCCTGTAGGCGGGGTTGGCAATGAGCAGTTCTTC
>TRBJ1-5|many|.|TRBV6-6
CASSLTDGKPQHF
TGTGCCAGCAGTCTAACCGACGGGAAGCCCCAGCATTTT
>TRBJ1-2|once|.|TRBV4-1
CASSQFEGRDYGYTF
TGTGCCAGCAGCCAATTCGAGGGTAGGGACTATGGCTACACCTTC
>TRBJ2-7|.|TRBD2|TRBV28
CASTQGLAGSYEQYF
TGTGCCAGCACCCAGGGACTAGCGGGCTCCTACGAGCAGTACTTC
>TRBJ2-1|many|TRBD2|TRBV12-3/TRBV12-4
CASSLTHSTSGSLGAYEQFF
TGTGCCAGCAGTTTGACCCACTCGACTAGCGGGAGCCTGGGAGCTTATGAGCAGTTCTTC
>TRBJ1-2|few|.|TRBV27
CASSSTVSPNGYTF
TGTGCCAGCAGTTCGACAGTTTCTCCGAATGGCTACACCTTC
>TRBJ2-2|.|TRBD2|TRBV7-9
CASSPRLAGGPNGELFF
TGTGCCAGCAGCCCGCGCCTAGCGGGAGGGCCTAACGGGGAGCTGTTTTTT
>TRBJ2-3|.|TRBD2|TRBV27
CASSYLRGGPTDTQYF
TGTGCCAGCAGTTACCTCCGGGGGGGGCCGACAGATACGCAGTATTTT
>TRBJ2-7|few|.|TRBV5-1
CASSFSPDEPYEQYF
TGCGCCAGCAGCTTTAGCCCCGACGAGCCCTACGAGCAGTACTTC
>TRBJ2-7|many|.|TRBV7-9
CASSSSEVLSYEQYF
TGTGCCAGCAGCTCTTCGGAGGTACTCTCCTACGAGCAGTACTTC
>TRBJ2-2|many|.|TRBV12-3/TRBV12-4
CASAPRQGYTGELFF
TGTGCCAGCGCGCCACGGCAGGGATACACCGGGGAGCTGTTTTTT
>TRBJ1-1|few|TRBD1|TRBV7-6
CASSLGDRGRMNTEAFF
TGTGCCAGCAGCTTGGGTGACAGGGGAAGGATGAACACTGAAGCTTTCTTT
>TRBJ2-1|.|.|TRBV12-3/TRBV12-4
CASSPPGLSSYNEQFF
TGTGCCAGCAGCCCTCCGGGCCTAAGCTCCTACAATGAGCAGTTCTTC
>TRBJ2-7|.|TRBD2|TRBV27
CASSRTSAQGYEQYF
TGTGCCAGCAGTCGGACTAGCGCACAAGGCTACGAGCAGTACTTC
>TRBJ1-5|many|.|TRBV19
CASRWGGDRNQPQHF
TGTGCCAGCCGATGGGGGGGAGACAGAAATCAGCCCCAGCATTTT
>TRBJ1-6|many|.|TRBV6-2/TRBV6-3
CASSYPGHKSSYNSPLHF
TGTGCCAGCAGTTATCCGGGTCATAAGAGCTCCTATAATTCACCCCTCCACTTT
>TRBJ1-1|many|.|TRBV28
CASSIQISMNTEAFF
TGTGCCAGCAGCATACAAATTTCAATGAACACTGAAGCTTTCTTT
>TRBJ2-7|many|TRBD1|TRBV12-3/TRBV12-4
CASSTGGQGVTYEQYF
TGTGCCAGCAGTACCGGGGGACAGGGGGTTACCTACGAGCAGTACTTC
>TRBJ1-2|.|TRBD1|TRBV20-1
CSARRDRGDYGYTF
TGCAGTGCTAGACGGGACAGGGGCGACTATGGCTACACCTTC
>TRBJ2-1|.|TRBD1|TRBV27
CASSSGTGIYNEQFF
TGTGCCAGCAGTTCGGGGACAGGGATCTACAATGAGCAGTTCTTC
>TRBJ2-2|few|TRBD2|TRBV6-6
CASSLGLAGEAGELFF
TGTGCCAGCAGCCTCGGACTAGCGGGAGAGGCCGGGGAGCTGTTTTTT
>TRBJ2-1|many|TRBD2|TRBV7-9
CASSPRLAGNEQFF
TGTGCCAGCAGCCCCCGACTAGCGGGTAATGAGCAGTTCTTC
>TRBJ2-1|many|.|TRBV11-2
CASSLELSGSYNEQFF
TGTGCCAGCAGCTTAGAGTTATCAGGGTCATACAATGAGCAGTTCTTC
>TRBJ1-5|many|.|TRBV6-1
CASSEAPAGLYSNQPQHF
TGTGCCAGCAGTGAAGCGCCGGCAGGGCTGTATAGCAATCAGCCCCAGCATTTT
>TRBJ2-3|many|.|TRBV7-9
CASSSQRGAIFADTQYF
TGTGCCAGCAGCTCCCAGCGAGGGGCGATATTCGCAGATACGCAGTATTTT
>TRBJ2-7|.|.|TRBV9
CASSGGGRSYEQYF
TGTGCCAGCAGCGGGGGTGGCAGGTCCTACGAGCAGTACTTC
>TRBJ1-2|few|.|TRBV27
CASSLGGGATGYTF
TGTGCCAGCAGTTTAGGAGGGGGGGCGACAGGCTACACCTTC
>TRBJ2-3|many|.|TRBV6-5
CASSWGGGPSTDTQYF
TGTGCCAGCAGTTGGGGTGGAGGGCCTTCAACAGATACGCAGTATTTT
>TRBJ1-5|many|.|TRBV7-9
CASSWLGENQPQHF
TGTGCCAGCAGCTGGTTAGGTGAGAATCAGCCCCAGCATTTT
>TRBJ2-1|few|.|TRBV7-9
CASSWEFRTANEQFF
TGTGCCTCATCCTGGGAGTTCCGGACGGCCAATGAGCAGTTCTTC
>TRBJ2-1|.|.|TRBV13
CASLDSYNEQFF
TGTGCCAGCTTAGACAGCTACAATGAGCAGTTCTTC
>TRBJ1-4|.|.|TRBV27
CDSSLRGTREKLFF
TGTGACAGCAGTTTAAGGGGTACTCGGGAAAAACTGTTTTTT
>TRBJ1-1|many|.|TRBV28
CASSTAVGRGEAFF
TGTGCCAGCAGCACCGCCGTGGGTAGGGGTGAAGCTTTCTTT
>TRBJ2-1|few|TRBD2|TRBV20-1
CSARPIWGGNTYNEQFF
TGCAGTGCTAGACCCATATGGGGAGGGAATACATACAATGAGCAGTTCTTC
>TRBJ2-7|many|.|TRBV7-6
CASSTDTLAYEQYF
TGTGCCAGCAGCACCGACACCTTAGCCTACGAGCAGTACTTC
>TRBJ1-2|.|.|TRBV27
CASRKRQDYGYTF
TGTGCCAGCAGAAAAAGACAGGACTATGGCTACACCTTC